One TCR beta chain is described in this entry. This clonotype was seen a handful of times. Its recognized antigen is unknown. Base quality data are lacking; no much larger clone is found one base away. The sample is drawn from a study of human T cells and chemical hapten exposure (dated by TCRdb to the early 2020s). Background on the whole study: For sensitization, 2% DPC in acetone was applied to a 2 cm by 2 cm area of upper inner arm skin. In alopecia patients, the study followed how the peripheral blood TCR repertoire changed in vivo over primary and secondary sensitization to diphenylcyclopropenone (DPC), a hapten. Most of the patients in the cohort were female, and the cohort covered alopecia areata with under or over 50% scalp involvement, alopecia totalis and alopecia universalis. Libraries were combined into a pool for sequencing, and differences in TCR yield between samples came mainly from small differences in library volumes within the pool. Blood was sampled from patients pre-sensitization (week 0) and at 2, 6 and about 24 weeks after DPC sensitization. Throughout the roughly 25-week study period, patients were also given weekly therapeutic DPC doses on the scalp. Patch testing was performed on the upper back with Finn chambers containing 0.01% DPC, and the patch tests were scored after 6 days according to International Contact Dermatitis Research Group standards. Roughly 30 alopecia patients provided blood for TCR sequencing at one to four time points (pre-sensitization, 2, 6 and 24 weeks).

General findings and caveats noted by the study authors: A positive correlation was found between the number of PT1 expanded TCRs and patch test score, with significance reached at thresholds 8, 16 and 32 but not 4. Compared with pre-sensitization or healthy control sets, expanded TCRs formed significantly more large CDR3 similarity clusters, which is consistent with antigen-driven responses. DPC sensitization did not change the number of TCRs with a frequency above 1 in 1000, and there was no evidence of changes in global repertoire structure. After repeated subsampling, changes were observed in the strength of the expansion versus patch-test correlation and in the threshold at which the correlation became significant. All patients had alopecia, a presumed autoimmune disease, so their immune response might differ from that of healthy individuals.

The time point label here, explained by the study, means: patch test 1, 2 weeks after DPC sensitization. Taken with the paper, the label for treatment or condition translates to: therapeutic diphenylcyclopropenone sensitization with weekly scalp DPC. Blood at each patch-test visit was drawn before the patch test was applied. Patients were eligible if aged 18 to 70, diagnosed with alopecia and judged suitable for DPC therapy, and pregnant patients were excluded. Total RNA was extracted from unfractionated whole blood collected in Tempus Blood RNA tubes. The library was made by RACE. Sequencing used a NextSeq 500. Library preparation attached unique molecular identifiers to individual cDNA molecules for quantitative, reproducible TCR counting. From each blood RNA sample, both TCR alpha and TCR beta chains were sequenced. As for the authors' bioinformatics: The median number of TCRs per sample was approximately 93,000, ranging from 23,224 to 690,600. The Decombinator software suite was used to annotate V, J and CDR3 in the TCR reads. Every sample was subsampled to the same number of TCRs (28,000) for the PS versus PT1 abundance plots. TCRs were defined as expanded if absent before sensitization and observed at least eight times at the 2-week time point. The public reads were run again by TCRdb, first through fastp at Q25 and then through MiXCR, and only productive beta chains were kept. When rows share a CDR3 protein, they turn into one entry using the most common DNA and genes. These V and J calls rely on TCRdb rather than the paper's analysis. This sample is represented by 300,000 to 350,000 distinct CDR3 sequences; around 7% of them were singletons. Of the sample, 7.5% to 9% falls within the top ten clones.

The CDR3, cysteine through phenylalanine, is 16 amino acids long. The read is trimmed to its CDR3 DNA, 48 bases read in frame from base 1. Trimming removed 5 bases from V and 8 bases from J; the gene matches leave 11 bases unexplained. The germline V gene (reference sequence) specifies SEHNR as CDR1 and FQNEAQ as CDR2. The TCR was taken from a woman aged 18-29 years with alopecia areata. Some clones in this sample may be carry-over from other donors' samples. The chain uses TRBV7-9 and TRBJ1-4; 10 middle bases align to TRBD1. This specimen consisted of whole blood, obtained in connection with sensitization to the hapten diphenylcyclopropenone (DPC). The nucleotide sequence reads TGTGCCAGCAGCAAGACCCCGACAGGGGGCAGAGAAAAACTGTTTTTT. This gives the protein CASSKTPTGGREKLFF. The full variable domain, with segments outside the CDR3 supplied by the reference TRBV7-9 and TRBJ1-4 proteins, appears as DTGVSQNPRHKITKRGQNVTFRCDPISEHNRLYWYRQTLGQGPEFLTYFQNEAQLEKSRLLSDRFSAERPKGSFSTLEIQRTEQGDSAMYLCASSKTPTGGREKLFFGSGTQLSVL.